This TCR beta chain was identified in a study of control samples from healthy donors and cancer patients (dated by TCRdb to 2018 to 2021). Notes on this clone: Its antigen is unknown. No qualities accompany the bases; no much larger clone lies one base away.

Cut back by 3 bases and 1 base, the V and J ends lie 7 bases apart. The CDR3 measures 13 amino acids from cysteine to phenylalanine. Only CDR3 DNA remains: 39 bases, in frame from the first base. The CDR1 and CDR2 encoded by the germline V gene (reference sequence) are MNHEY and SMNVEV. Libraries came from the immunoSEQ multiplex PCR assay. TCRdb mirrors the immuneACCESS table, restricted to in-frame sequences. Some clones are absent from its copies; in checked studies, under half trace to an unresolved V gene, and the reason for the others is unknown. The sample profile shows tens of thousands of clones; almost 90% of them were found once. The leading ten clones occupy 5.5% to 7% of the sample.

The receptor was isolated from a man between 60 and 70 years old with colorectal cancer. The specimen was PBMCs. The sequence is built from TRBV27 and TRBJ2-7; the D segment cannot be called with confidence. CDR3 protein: CASSFIGSYEQYF. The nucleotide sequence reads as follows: TGTGCCAGCAGTTTTATAGGGTCCTACGAGCAGTACTTC.